The entry below gives a single T cell receptor (beta chain) sequence along with its context. Libraries were prepared by immunoSEQ multiplex PCR; TCRdb keeps only in-frame clonotypes and omits some of them. The repertoire holds about 400,000 clones, just under 90% seen once, with about 1.7% in the top ten. The CDR3 is 17 residues long. Looked up from germline, CDR1 is MNHEY and CDR2 is SVGEGT. V was clipped by 1 base and J by 4 bases, with 19 bases between them. Self-reported history from a screening survey and questionnaire set each donor's cohort. This sample stems from a study of blood T cell repertoires in COVID-19. About the research overall: The United States, Italy and Spain were the sources of the acute and convalescent COVID-19 samples.

V usage is TRBV6-2 or TRBV6-3 and J usage is TRBJ1-1; the D gene is possibly TRBD1 (5 bases). This receptor was identified in a woman aged 25 to 39 who had recovered from COVID-19. Sequenced: PBMCs or T cells enriched from blood (not recorded which). CDR3 DNA sequence: TGTGCCAGCAGTTACTTTTCCCCTCGGGGGGAAGTCACTGAAGCTTTCTTT. Translation gives CASSYFSPRGEVTEAFF.